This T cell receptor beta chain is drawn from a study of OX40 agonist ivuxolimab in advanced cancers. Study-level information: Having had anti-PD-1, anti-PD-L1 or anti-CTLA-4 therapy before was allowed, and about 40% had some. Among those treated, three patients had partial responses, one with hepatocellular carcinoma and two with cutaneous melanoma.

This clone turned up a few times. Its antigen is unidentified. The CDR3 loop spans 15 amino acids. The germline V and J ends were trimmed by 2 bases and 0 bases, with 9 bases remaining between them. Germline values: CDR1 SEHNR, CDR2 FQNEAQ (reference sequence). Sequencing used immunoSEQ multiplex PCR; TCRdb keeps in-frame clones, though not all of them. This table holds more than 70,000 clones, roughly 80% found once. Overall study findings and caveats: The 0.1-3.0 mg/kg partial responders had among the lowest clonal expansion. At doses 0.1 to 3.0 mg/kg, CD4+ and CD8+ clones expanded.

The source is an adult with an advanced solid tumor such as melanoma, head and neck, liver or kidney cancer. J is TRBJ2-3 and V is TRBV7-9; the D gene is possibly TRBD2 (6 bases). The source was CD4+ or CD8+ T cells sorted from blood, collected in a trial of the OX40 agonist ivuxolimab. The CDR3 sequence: CASSLPGTSTDTQYF. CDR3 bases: TGTGCCAGCAGCTTACCTGGGACTAGCACAGATACGCAGTATTTT.